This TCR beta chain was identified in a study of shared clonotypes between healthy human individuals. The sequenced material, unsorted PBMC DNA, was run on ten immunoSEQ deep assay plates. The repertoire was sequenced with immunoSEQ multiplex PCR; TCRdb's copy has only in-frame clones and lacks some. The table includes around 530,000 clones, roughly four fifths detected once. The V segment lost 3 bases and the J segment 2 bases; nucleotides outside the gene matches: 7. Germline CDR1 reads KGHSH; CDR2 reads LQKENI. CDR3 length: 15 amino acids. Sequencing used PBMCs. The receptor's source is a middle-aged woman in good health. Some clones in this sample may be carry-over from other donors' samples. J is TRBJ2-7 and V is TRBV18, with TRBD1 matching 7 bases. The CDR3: CASSPLPGQTYEQYF. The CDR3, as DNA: TGTGCCAGCTCACCCCTTCCGGGACAGACCTACGAGCAGTACTTC.